Presented here are 2 T cell receptor beta chains from one specimen sequenced in a study of blood T cell repertoires in COVID-19. Measured with immunoSEQ multiplex PCR; TCRdb has only the in-frame clones, and not every one. This table has 100,000 to 120,000 clones, around three quarters appearing once. The sequenced material came from peripheral blood. These receptors were collected from a woman in her sixties or seventies with acute or convalescent COVID-19.

The rearrangement joins TRBV7-3 to TRBJ1-1; TRBD1 matches at 8 bases. CDR1 SGHTA and CDR2 FQGTGA come from the germline V gene. Trimming removed 5 bases from V and 1 base from J; junction bases left unmatched: 3. The CDR3 sequence is 14 residues long. The CDR3 bases are TGTGCCAGCAGCCCAGGGGGCAAGAACACTGAAGCTTTCTTT. Its protein is CASSPGGKNTEAFF.

The chain combines TRBV18 with TRBJ1-2; TRBD1 aligns across 7 bases. The CDR3 has 16 amino acids. CDR1 and CDR2 from the germline V gene are KGHSH and LQKENI. Losses at the gene ends were 3 bases for V and 4 bases for J; bases not matched to a gene: 11. CDR3 DNA: TGTGCCAGCTCACCTACTACAGGGGCCAAACTCTATGGCTACACCTTC. It yields the protein CASSPTTGAKLYGYTF.